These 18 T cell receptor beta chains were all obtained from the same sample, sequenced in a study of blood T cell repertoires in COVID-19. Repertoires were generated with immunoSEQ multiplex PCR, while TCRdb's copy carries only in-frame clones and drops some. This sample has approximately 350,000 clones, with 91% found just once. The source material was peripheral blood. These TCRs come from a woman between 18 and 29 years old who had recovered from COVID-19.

This chain's CDR3 is CASSPSGRPFLTSTDTQYF. The CDR3 DNA is TGTGCCAGCTCACCTAGCGGGAGGCCCTTCCTTACTAGCACAGATACGCAGTATTTT. V usage is TRBV18 and J usage is TRBJ2-3; 10 nucleotides line up with TRBD2. From germline, CDR1 is KGHSH and CDR2 LQKENI. The J segment lost 0 bases and the V segment lost 3 bases, leaving 12 bases of the junction unmatched. The CDR3 covers 19 residues.

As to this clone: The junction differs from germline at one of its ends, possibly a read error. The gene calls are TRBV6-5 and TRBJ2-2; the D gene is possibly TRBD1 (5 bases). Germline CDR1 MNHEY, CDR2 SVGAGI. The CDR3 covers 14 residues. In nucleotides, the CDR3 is TGTGCCGGCAGGGCCCGCTCGAACACCGGGGAGCTGTTTTTT. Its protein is CAGRARSNTGELFF.

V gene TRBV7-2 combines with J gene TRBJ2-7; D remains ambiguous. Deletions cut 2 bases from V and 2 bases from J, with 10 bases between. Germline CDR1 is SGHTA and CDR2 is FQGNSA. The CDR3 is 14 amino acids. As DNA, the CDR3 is TGTGCCAGCAGCTTAACAGCCAACGCCTACGAGCAGTACGTC. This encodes CASSLTANAYEQYV.

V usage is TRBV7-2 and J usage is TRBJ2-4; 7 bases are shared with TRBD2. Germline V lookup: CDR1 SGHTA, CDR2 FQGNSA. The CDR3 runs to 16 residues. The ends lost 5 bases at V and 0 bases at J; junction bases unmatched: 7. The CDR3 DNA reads TGTGCCAGCAGCCGTAGCGGGCCCCTAGCCAAAAACATTCAGTACTTC. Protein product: CASSRSGPLAKNIQYF.

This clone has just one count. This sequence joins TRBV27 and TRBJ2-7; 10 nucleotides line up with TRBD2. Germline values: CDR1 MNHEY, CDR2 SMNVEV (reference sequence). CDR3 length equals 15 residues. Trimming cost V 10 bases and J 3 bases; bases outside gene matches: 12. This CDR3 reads CAIDARTSGYYEQYV. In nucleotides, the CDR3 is TGTGCCATCGATGCTCGGACTAGCGGTTACTACGAGCAGTACGTC.

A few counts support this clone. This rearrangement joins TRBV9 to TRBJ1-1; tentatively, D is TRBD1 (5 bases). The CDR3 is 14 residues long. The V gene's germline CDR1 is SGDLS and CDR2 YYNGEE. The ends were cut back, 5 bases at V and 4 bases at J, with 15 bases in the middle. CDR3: CASRETGTITEAFF. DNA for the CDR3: TGTGCCAGCAGAGAGACGGGGACTATCACTGAAGCTTTCTTT.

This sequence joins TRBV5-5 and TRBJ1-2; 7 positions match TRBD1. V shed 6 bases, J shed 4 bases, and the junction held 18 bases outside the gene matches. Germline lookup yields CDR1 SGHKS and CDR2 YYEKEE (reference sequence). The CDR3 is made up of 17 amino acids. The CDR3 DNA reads TGTGCCAGCACCCCCGCACCAACAGGGGTGGGGATCTATGGCTACACCTTC. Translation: CASTPAPTGVGIYGYTF.

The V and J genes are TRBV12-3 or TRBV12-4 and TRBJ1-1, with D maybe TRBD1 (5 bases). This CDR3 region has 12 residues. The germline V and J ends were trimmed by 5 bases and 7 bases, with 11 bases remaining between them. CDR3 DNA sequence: TGTGCCAGCAGTACGGCAGGACATGAAGCTTTCTTT. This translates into CASSTAGHEAFF.

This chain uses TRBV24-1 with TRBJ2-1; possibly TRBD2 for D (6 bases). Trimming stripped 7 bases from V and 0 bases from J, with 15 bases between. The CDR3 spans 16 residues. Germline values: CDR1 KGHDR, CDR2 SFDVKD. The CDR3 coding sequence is TGTGCCACCAGATCACGGGACTCATCCTCCTACAATGAGCAGTTCTTC. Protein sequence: CATRSRDSSSYNEQFF.

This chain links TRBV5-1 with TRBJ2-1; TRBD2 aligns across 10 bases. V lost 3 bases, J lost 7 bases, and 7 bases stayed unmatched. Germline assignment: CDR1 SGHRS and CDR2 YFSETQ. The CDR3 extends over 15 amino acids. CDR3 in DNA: TGCGCCAGCAGCTCCCTAGCGGGAGCTGGTAATGAGCAGTTCTTC. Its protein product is CASSSLAGAGNEQFF.

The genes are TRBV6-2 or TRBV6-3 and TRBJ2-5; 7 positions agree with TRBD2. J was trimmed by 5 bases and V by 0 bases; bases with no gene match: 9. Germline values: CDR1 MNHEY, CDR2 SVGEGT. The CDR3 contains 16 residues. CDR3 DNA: TGTGCCAGCAGTTACTCCTTCGCGGGAGTGCTGGAGACCCAGTACTTC. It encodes CASSYSFAGVLETQYF.

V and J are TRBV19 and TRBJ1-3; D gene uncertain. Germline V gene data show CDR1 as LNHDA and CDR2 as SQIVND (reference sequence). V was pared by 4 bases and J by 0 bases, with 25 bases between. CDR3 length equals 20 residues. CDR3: CASSRILLKEGPSSGNTIYF. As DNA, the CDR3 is TGTGCCAGTAGTAGAATACTTCTCAAGGAGGGTCCCTCCTCTGGAAACACCATATATTTT.

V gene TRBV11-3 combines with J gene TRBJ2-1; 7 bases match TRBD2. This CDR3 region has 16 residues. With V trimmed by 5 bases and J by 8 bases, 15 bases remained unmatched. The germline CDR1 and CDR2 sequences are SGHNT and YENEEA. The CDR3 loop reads CASSPGGGGPFDEQFF. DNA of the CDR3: TGTGCCAGCAGCCCTGGGGGGGGAGGGCCTTTCGATGAGCAGTTCTTC.

The CDR3 coding sequence is TGTGCCAGTAGTATCGGGGACAGGGTGGAATCATTATACGGGGACACTGAAGCTTTCTTT. Protein product: CASSIGDRVESLYGDTEAFF. The V call is TRBV19, the J call TRBJ1-1, with TRBD1 matching 9 bases. Trimming cost V 3 bases and J 3 bases; bases outside gene matches: 20. CDR3 length: 20 residues. The germline gives CDR1 LNHDA, CDR2 SQIVND (reference sequence).

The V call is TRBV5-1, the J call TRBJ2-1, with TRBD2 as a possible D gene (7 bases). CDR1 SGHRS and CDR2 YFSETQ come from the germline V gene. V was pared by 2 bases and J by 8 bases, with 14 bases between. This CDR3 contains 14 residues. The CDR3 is CASSFGGRADEQFF. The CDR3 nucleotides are TGCGCCAGCAGCTTCGGGGGGCGGGCGGATGAGCAGTTCTTC.

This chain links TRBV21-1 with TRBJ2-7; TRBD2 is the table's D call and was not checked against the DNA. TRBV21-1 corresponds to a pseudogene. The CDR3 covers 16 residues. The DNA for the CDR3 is TGTGCCAGCAGCAAATCGATCGGGAGTCCATCCTACGAGCAGTACGTC. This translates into CASSKSIGSPSYEQYV.

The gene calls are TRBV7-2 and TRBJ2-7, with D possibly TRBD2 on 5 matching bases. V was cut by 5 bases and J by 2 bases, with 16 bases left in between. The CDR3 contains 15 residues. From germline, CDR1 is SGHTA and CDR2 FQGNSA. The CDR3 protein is CASSPAADGTYEQYV. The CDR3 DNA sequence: TGTGCCAGCAGCCCAGCGGCGGACGGCACCTACGAGCAGTACGTC.

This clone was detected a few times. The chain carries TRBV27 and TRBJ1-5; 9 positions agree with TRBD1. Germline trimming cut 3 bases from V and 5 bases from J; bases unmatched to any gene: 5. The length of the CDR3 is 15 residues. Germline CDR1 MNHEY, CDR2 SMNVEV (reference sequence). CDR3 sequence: CASSFRDRVDQPQHF. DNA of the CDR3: TGTGCCAGCAGTTTTCGGGACAGGGTTGATCAGCCCCAGCATTTT.